This entry lists 10 T cell receptor beta chains sequenced from one sample in a study of control samples from healthy donors and cancer patients. The repertoire was sequenced with immunoSEQ multiplex PCR; TCRdb's copy has only in-frame clones and lacks some. The sample lists roughly 130,000 clones, approximately 90% occurring once. Material: blood. Receptor source: a man aged 18 to 30 in good health.

CDR3 sequence reads: CASSLTGGYQPQHF. CDR3 sequence (DNA): TGCGCCAGCAGCTTGACAGGGGGCTACCAGCCCCAGCATTTT. This sequence joins TRBV5-1 and TRBJ1-5; 9 bases are a match to TRBD1. Losses at the gene ends were 1 base for V and 7 bases for J; bases not matched to a gene: 3. The germline V gene encodes CDR1 SGHRS and CDR2 YFSETQ. The CDR3 is 14 residues long.

The V call is TRBV10-2, the J call TRBJ1-2; maybe TRBD1 (5 bases). CDR3 size: 19 residues. Deletions cut 2 bases from V and 2 bases from J, with 24 bases between. Germline loops: CDR1 WSHSY, CDR2 SAAADI. The CDR3 bases are TGCGCCAGCAGTGAGATGGCTCTCGGCAGGGCAGTCCCAAACTATGGCTACACCTTC. It specifies CASSEMALGRAVPNYGYTF.

The V and J genes are TRBV18 and TRBJ1-5; 9 positions match TRBD1. Germline assignment: CDR1 KGHSH and CDR2 LQKENI. V lost 5 bases to trimming and J lost 8 bases; unmatched junction nucleotides: 10. The CDR3 covers 15 residues. In nucleotides, the CDR3 is TGTGCCAGCTCAGACCAGACAGGGGGGATGGAGCCCCAGCATTTT. This gives the protein CASSDQTGGMEPQHF.

This clone was observed a single time. This chain joins TRBV5-1 and TRBJ2-5; D is uncertain. The CDR3 spans 14 residues. Germline V gene sequence: CDR1 SGHRS, CDR2 YFSETQ. Trimming removed 3 bases from V and 3 bases from J, with 12 bases in between. The DNA for the CDR3 is TGCGCCAGCAGCTCAGGTTTCCCCGAAGAGACCCAGTACTTC. This sequence encodes CASSSGFPEETQYF.

The chain couples TRBV3-1 (or the pseudogene TRBV3-2) to TRBJ2-3, with D tentatively TRBD2 (5 bases). With 4 bases removed from V and 6 bases from J, the gap between germline ends came to 11 bases. The germline CDR1 and CDR2 sequences are LGHDT and YNNKEL (reference sequence). The CDR3 sequence is 13 residues long. CDR3 bases: TGTGCCAGCAGCCCGACCTTAGCGGATACGCAGTATTTT. Its translation: CASSPTLADTQYF.

V usage is TRBV29-1 and J usage is TRBJ2-5, with 7 bases lining up with TRBD1. Germline V gene data show CDR1 as SQVTM and CDR2 as ANQGSEA. CDR3 length: 13 residues. The V segment lost 7 bases and the J segment 1 base; nucleotides outside the gene matches: 6. The CDR3 DNA follows: TGCAGCGGAGGGACAGCTCTCCAAGAGACCCAGTACTTC. Protein product: CSGGTALQETQYF.

V is TRBV7-9 and J is TRBJ1-1; TRBD1 might be the D (6 bases). From germline, CDR1 is SEHNR and CDR2 FQNEAQ (reference sequence). V was trimmed by 4 bases and J by 7 bases, leaving 19 bases between them. The CDR3 consists of 15 residues. CDR3 DNA sequence: TGTGCCAGCAGCTCAGGTCATGGGGGGCATCTTGAAGCTTTCTTT. Translation: CASSSGHGGHLEAFF.

The genes are TRBV5-4 and TRBJ1-1, with 11 bases aligning to TRBD1. This CDR3 comprises 14 residues. V trimming: 3 bases; J trimming: 4 bases; junction bases outside the gene matches: 2. The germline V gene has CDR1 SGHNT and CDR2 YYREEE (reference sequence). The CDR3 DNA sequence: TGTGCCAGCAGCTCGGGACAGGGGGTCACTGAAGCTTTCTTT. Translation: CASSSGQGVTEAFF.

The rearrangement links TRBV19 to TRBJ2-1; TRBD2 matches 8 bases. The CDR3 runs 14 residues. The germline CDR1 and CDR2 sequences are LNHDA and SQIVND (reference sequence). The V segment lost 5 bases and the J segment 5 bases; nucleotides outside the gene matches: 5. The CDR3 reads CASSPGLAHNEQFF. CDR3 nucleotides: TGTGCCAGTAGTCCAGGACTAGCCCACAATGAGCAGTTCTTC.

This chain links TRBV11-2 with TRBJ1-2, with TRBD1 matching 8 bases. The germline V gene has CDR1 SGHAT and CDR2 FQNNGV. V gave up 4 bases and J gave up 4 bases; unmatched junction bases: 8. The CDR3 covers 15 residues. This CDR3 is CASSWNQGASYGYTF. The CDR3 region has the DNA TGTGCCAGCAGCTGGAATCAGGGGGCCTCCTATGGCTACACCTTC.